The 2 T cell receptor beta chains in this list originate from one sample, sequenced in a study of cytomegalovirus exposure and HLA in healthy donors. The PCR employed 60 Vbeta primers together with 13 Jbeta primers. Clones were read by immunoSEQ multiplex PCR, and TCRdb kept only the in-frame ones, dropping some. The sample shows approximately 60,000 clones, about four fifths of them seen only once. The sequencing sample was made of PBMCs. Every receptor here comes from a man aged 35 to 55 in good health and CMV-seronegative.

This clone was observed a handful of times. This rearrangement joins TRBV6-6 to TRBJ1-1; D may be TRBD1 (5 bases). The CDR3 sequence is 14 residues long. The germline V gene encodes CDR1 MNHNY and CDR2 SVGAGI (reference sequence). V lost 5 bases and J 11 bases, leaving 21 bases between the germline ends. CDR3 sequence: CASSPLGVEGGAFF. The DNA for the CDR3 is TGTGCCAGCAGTCCTTTGGGGGTGGAGGGAGGCGCTTTCTTT.

The chain couples TRBV30 to TRBJ1-5, with 8 positions matching TRBD1. The length of the CDR3 is 18 residues. The germline CDR1 and CDR2 sequences are GTSNPN and SVGIG (reference sequence). The trim removed 4 bases at V and 0 bases at J, leaving 14 bases unmatched. For the CDR3, the DNA is TGTGCCTGGAACGGGACAGGTAGACCGCTGAATAGCAATCAGCCCCAGCATTTT. This gives the protein CAWNGTGRPLNSNQPQHF.